Within the sample, the clone carrying this TCR beta chain is medium-sized. This sample stems from a study of T and B cells in COVID-19 patients. Whole-study context: Peripheral blood came from COVID-19 patients with active infection or after recovery. Critical illness requiring mechanical ventilation or extracorporeal membrane oxygenation affected about 65% of the 20 active-infection patients. Comorbidities linked to unfavorable COVID-19 outcome were present in about 90% of the 20 active-infection patients.

Multiplex PCR with BIOMED2 TRB-A/B primer pools amplified TRB rearrangements. TCRdb processed the multiplex PCR reads anew with MiXCR; each CDR3 protein has one entry. Here the sample spans some 5,800 distinct CDR3 sequences, about 26% being singletons. With 2 bases clipped from V and 7 bases from J, the junction kept 5 bases outside the gene matches. From germline, CDR1 is PRHDT and CDR2 FYEKMQ (reference sequence). The CDR3 runs to 15 residues. TRB was amplified from about 250-500 ng of blood genomic DNA. The specimen was blood. This clonotype was obtained from a human donor with active COVID-19. The chain combines TRBV13 with TRBJ1-4; the match to TRBD1 covers 9 bases. CDR3 coding DNA: TGTGCCAGCAGCTTAATGGGACAGGGAGGTGAAAAACTGTTTTTT. Amino acids: CASSLMGQGGEKLFF.